Each of the 26 T cell receptor beta chains below was sequenced from the same sample in a study of T cell responses to AZD1222 COVID-19 vaccine. The data were produced by immunoSEQ multiplex PCR, yet TCRdb's version contains in-frame clones alone and is incomplete. Of some 140,000 clones detected, roughly nine tenths appear once; the ten largest clones hold approximately 17%. The sample was peripheral blood, taken on day 0 of AZD1222 vaccination. The source of these receptors is an adult in good health.

The chain uses TRBV2 and TRBJ2-7; D possibly corresponds to TRBD1 (6 bases). The CDR3 totals 14 residues. The germline V gene encodes CDR1 SNHLY and CDR2 FYNNEI. V lost 6 bases and J lost 2, with 14 bases in between. DNA of the CDR3: TGTGCCAGCAGCGCCCGTCCAGGGGCCTACGAGCAGTACTTC. This translates into CASSARPGAYEQYF.

The chain carries TRBV3-1 (or the pseudogene TRBV3-2) and TRBJ1-3; the match to TRBD1 covers 7 bases. CDR1 is LGHDT and CDR2 is YNNKEL in the germline V gene (reference sequence). The length of the CDR3 is 17 residues. The ends lost 2 bases at V and 4 bases at J; junction bases unmatched: 11. CDR3 sequence reads: CASSQMTKGARGNTIYF. For the CDR3, the DNA is TGTGCCAGCAGCCAAATGACCAAGGGGGCGCGGGGAAACACCATATATTTT.

This clone has just one count. The chain uses TRBV7-9 and TRBJ2-7; 10 bases align to TRBD2. The trim removed 5 bases at V and 2 bases at J, leaving 12 bases unmatched. This CDR3 comprises 17 residues. The germline CDR1 and CDR2 sequences are SEHNR and FQNEAQ (reference sequence). CDR3 coding DNA: TGTGCCAGCAGCGCCCTCAGGGTTAGCGGGGGGACCTACGAGCAGTACTTC. Encoded protein: CASSALRVSGGTYEQYF.

The DNA of the CDR3 is TGCAGCGTTGAAGGGGGCGCCACAAACGAGCAGTACTTC. Translation: CSVEGGATNEQYF. The rearrangement joins TRBV29-1 to TRBJ2-7, with D possibly being TRBD1 (5 bases). Trimming shortened V by 1 base and J by 5 bases, and 12 bases separated the two germline ends. Germline V gene data show CDR1 as SQVTM and CDR2 as ANQGSEA. The CDR3 loop spans 13 amino acids.

The chain couples TRBV29-1 to TRBJ2-7, with D perhaps matching TRBD1 (5 bases). V lost 6 bases to trimming and J lost 9 bases, with 18 bases between them. Germline V gives CDR1 SQVTM, CDR2 ANQGSEA. This CDR3 is 12 amino acids long. For the CDR3, the DNA is TGCAGCGTCATGAAGCAGGGTTCGGGGCAGTACTTC. Its protein is CSVMKQGSGQYF.

J is TRBJ2-1 and V is TRBV4-1, with D possibly TRBD2 on 6 matching bases. With 3 bases removed from V and 6 bases from J, the gap between germline ends came to 18 bases. There are 16 residues in the CDR3. Per the germline V gene, CDR1 is MGHRA and CDR2 is YSYEKL. The DNA for the CDR3 is TGCGCCAGCAGCCAGGGCGACTGGGGAGGTGGCAATGAGCAGTTCTTC. It specifies CASSQGDWGGGNEQFF.

Written as DNA, the CDR3 is TGTGCCAGCAGTCTCCTATTACTCGGGAATGGCTACACCTTC. As protein: CASSLLLLGNGYTF. V and J are TRBV28 and TRBJ1-2; D call uncertain. The V gene lost 5 bases and the J gene lost 6 bases, with 16 bases spanning the gap. The CDR3 has 14 residues. In germline, CDR1 is MDHEN, CDR2 SYDVKM.

The chain links TRBV5-6 to TRBJ2-7; 8 nucleotides align to TRBD2. The length of the CDR3 is 18 residues. Germline lookup yields CDR1 SGHDT and CDR2 YYEEEE. J gave up 4 bases and V 5 bases, and 20 bases lay outside the gene matches. DNA of the CDR3: TGTGCCAGCAGTCCGGGTAGGCTTGCGGGAGGAGAGGGGTACGAGCAGTACTTC. It is translated as CASSPGRLAGGEGYEQYF.

The rearrangement joins TRBV5-1 to TRBJ2-5; a weak D match, TRBD2 (6 bases). Germline V gene sequence: CDR1 SGHRS, CDR2 YFSETQ. Deletions cut 2 bases from V and 0 bases from J, with 11 bases between. This CDR3 region has 15 residues. CDR3 sequence: CASSFSAGHQETQYF. CDR3 sequence (DNA): TGCGCCAGCAGCTTTTCGGCGGGGCACCAAGAGACCCAGTACTTC.

The chain combines TRBV7-5 with TRBJ1-2; the table's D gene call, TRBD1, was not cross checked with the DNA. TRBV7-5 is reported as a pseudogene. This CDR3 has 15 amino acids. The CDR3 is CARSLIQGGNYGYTF. CDR3 bases: TGTGCCAGAAGCTTAATACAGGGGGGGAACTATGGCTACACCTTC.

The CDR3 loop is CASSPLSRNSPLHF. The CDR3 DNA reads as TGTGCCAGCTCACCCTTGAGTAGAAATTCACCCCTCCACTTT. The V and J genes are TRBV18 and TRBJ1-6; D gene ambiguous. This CDR3 comprises 14 residues. With 3 bases removed from V and 7 bases from J, the gap between germline ends came to 10 bases. Germline lookup yields CDR1 KGHSH and CDR2 LQKENI.

The genes are TRBV7-2 and TRBJ2-5, with D perhaps matching TRBD1 or TRBD2 (6 bases each). V was trimmed by 5 bases and J by 7 bases, leaving 8 bases between them. This CDR3 is built from 11 residues. Germline V CDR1 and CDR2: SGHTA, FQGNSA. The CDR3 bases are TGTGCCAGCAGCACGGGGGCGACCCAGTACTTC. This translates into CASSTGATQYF.

V and J are TRBV7-9 and TRBJ1-2; the D is unclear. The CDR3 has 12 amino acids. The ends were cut back, 0 bases at V and 9 bases at J, with 8 bases in the middle. CDR1 is SEHNR and CDR2 is FQNEAQ in the germline V gene (reference sequence). As DNA, the CDR3 is TGTGCCAGCAGCTTAGCCGGGCCCCGCTACACCTTC. Residues: CASSLAGPRYTF.

The chain recombines TRBV10-3 with TRBJ2-1, with 7 bases that match TRBD1. Germline assignment: CDR1 ENHRY and CDR2 SYGVKD. Losses at the gene ends were 11 bases for V and 5 bases for J; bases not matched to a gene: 9. This CDR3 has 13 amino acids. The CDR3 DNA follows: TGTGCCGCCCGTAGGGACAGAAACAATGAGCAGTTCTTC. This gives the protein CAARRDRNNEQFF.

The genes are TRBV5-5 and TRBJ2-5; 10 nucleotides agree with TRBD2. Germline CDR1 SGHKS, CDR2 YYEKEE (reference sequence). Losses at the gene ends were 2 bases for V and 2 bases for J; bases not matched to a gene: 9. The CDR3 loop spans 17 amino acids. In DNA form, the CDR3 reads TGTGCCAGCAGCTTAACTAGCGGGATGTTTCCACAAGAGACCCAGTACTTC. This gives the protein CASSLTSGMFPQETQYF.

This clone was found a few times. V is TRBV11-3 and J is TRBJ2-5, with D perhaps given as TRBD1 or TRBD2 (6 bases each). Germline-derived CDR1 and CDR2 are SGHNT and YENEEA. This CDR3 has 14 residues. Between the trimmed V and J ends, which lost 7 bases and 5 bases, there was a span of 17 bases. The CDR3: CASKGGQWMETQYF. In DNA, the CDR3 is TGTGCCAGCAAGGGGGGTCAGTGGATGGAGACCCAGTACTTC.

The chain carries TRBV28 and TRBJ1-1; D is unclear. Germline V gene data show CDR1 as MDHEN and CDR2 as SYDVKM. The CDR3 extends over 11 amino acids. Deletions cut 5 bases from V and 8 bases from J, with 9 bases between. The CDR3 protein is CASSLRWEAFF. Here the CDR3 DNA reads TGTGCCAGCAGTCTCAGGTGGGAAGCTTTCTTT.

V and J are TRBV5-1 and TRBJ2-5; D is undetermined. Trimming shortened V by 6 bases and J by 0 bases, and 9 bases separated the two germline ends. CDR1 and CDR2 from the germline V gene are SGHRS and YFSETQ. The CDR3 consists of 13 residues. This CDR3 is CASTVGNQETQYF. The CDR3 nucleotides are TGCGCCAGCACCGTTGGGAACCAAGAGACCCAGTACTTC.

This clone was found once. The junction does not match germline at one end; this may be a read error. CDR3 coding DNA: TGTGCTAGCAGCTTACGGGGGGATGGGACCGGGGAGCTGTTTTTT. Translation gives CASSLRGDGTGELFF. The chain recombines TRBV7-7 with TRBJ2-2; 7 positions match TRBD2. Germline-derived CDR1 and CDR2 are SSHAT and FNYEAQ (reference sequence). This CDR3 contains 15 residues.

The rearrangement uses TRBV5-6 and TRBJ1-3; no clear D gene. CDR3 size: 13 residues. The germline V and J ends were trimmed by 3 bases and 4 bases, with 8 bases remaining between them. Germline CDR1 SGHDT, CDR2 YYEEEE. Written as DNA, the CDR3 is TGTGCCAGCAGCTATGGTACCGGAAACACCATATATTTT. This sequence encodes CASSYGTGNTIYF.

The rearrangement links TRBV19 to TRBJ1-2; no clear D. This CDR3 contains 17 residues. The germline V gene encodes CDR1 LNHDA and CDR2 SQIVND (reference sequence). V lost 10 bases, J lost 4 bases, and 28 bases lay in between. In nucleotides, the CDR3 is TGTGCCACCAATTCTAAACCCCCCCTACAAGGAGGCTATGGCTACACCTTC. It encodes CATNSKPPLQGGYGYTF.

J is TRBJ2-3 and V is TRBV14; D is undetermined. This CDR3 contains 13 residues. Trimming took 0 bases from V and 7 from J, leaving 8 bases between them. CDR1 is SGHDN and CDR2 is FVKESK in the germline V gene. CDR3 nucleotides: TGTGCCAGCAGCCAAGAGGGAATGCATACGCAGTATTTT. Protein sequence: CASSQEGMHTQYF.

V is TRBV27 and J is TRBJ1-2; D not certain. Trimming took off 10 bases at V and 8 bases at J, with 17 bases between the two ends. This CDR3 has 12 residues. Germline CDR1 is MNHEY and CDR2 is SMNVEV (reference sequence). DNA of the CDR3: TGTGCCACCAGCGAGCGCCTTGGGGGCTACACCTTC. Translating it yields CATSERLGGYTF.

This chain joins TRBV6-2 or TRBV6-3 and TRBJ1-5, with 8 bases fitting TRBD1. V was pared by 6 bases and J by 1 base, with 5 bases of the junction left unmatched. Looked up from germline, CDR1 is MNHEY and CDR2 is SVGEGT. The CDR3 totals 15 residues. The chain's CDR3 is CASSGQGGSNQPQHF. The CDR3 bases are TGTGCCAGCAGCGGACAGGGAGGGAGCAATCAGCCCCAGCATTTT.

This clone has just a few counts. Written as DNA, the CDR3 is TGTGCCAGCAGCCCGCGACAGGGACGAAATTCACCCCTCCACTTT. Protein product: CASSPRQGRNSPLHF. This chain uses TRBV11-2 with TRBJ1-6, with 7 bases lining up with TRBD1. Germline CDR1 is SGHAT and CDR2 is FQNNGV. V was pared by 5 bases and J by 7 bases, with 8 bases of the junction left unmatched. The CDR3 is made up of 15 amino acids.

This chain connects TRBV6-5 to TRBJ2-4, with 8 bases aligning to TRBD1. Germline values: CDR1 MNHEY, CDR2 SVGAGI. The CDR3 loop spans 11 amino acids. V lost 10 bases to trimming and J lost 15 bases; unmatched junction nucleotides: 11. The CDR3 DNA follows: TGTGCCACGGGGGATGACAGGGGATGGTACTTC. This gives the protein CATGDDRGWYF.